Below, 9 T cell receptor beta chains from the same sample are listed, as sequenced in a study of blood T cell repertoires in COVID-19. Clones were sequenced by immunoSEQ multiplex PCR, and TCRdb holds only the in-frame ones, with some missing. The data show 300,000 to 350,000 clones, with nearly 90% seen just once and approximately 4% held by the top ten. The sample consisted of PBMCs or T cells enriched from blood (not recorded which). The receptors here all came from a woman aged 18-35 years with acute COVID-19.

V is TRBV6-5 and J is TRBJ1-2, with 8 positions matching TRBD1. The CDR3 runs to 15 residues. V trimming: 8 bases; J trimming: 8 bases; junction bases outside the gene matches: 16. Per germline, CDR1 MNHEY and CDR2 SVGAGI. CDR3 DNA sequence: TGTGCCAGCGGAAGGACAGGGACCACGTTTGGGGGCTACACCTTC. It yields the protein CASGRTGTTFGGYTF.

The V gene is TRBV5-3, the J gene TRBJ1-5; the D is unclear. TRBV5-3 is known as an ORF, though its function is uncertain. CDR3 length: 15 amino acids. Trimming took 0 bases from V and 0 from J, leaving 7 bases between them. The CDR3 bases are TGTGCCAGAAGCTTGGGACAATATAGCAATCAGCCCCAGCATTTT. Translated, it gives CARSLGQYSNQPQHF.

The V and J genes are TRBV9 and TRBJ1-1; no reliable D call. The V end lost 2 bases, the J end lost 4 bases, and 12 bases lay between the germline ends. This CDR3 spans 14 amino acids. The germline V gene has CDR1 SGDLS and CDR2 YYNGEE. CDR3 sequence (DNA): TGTGCCAGCAGCGTTGCACCTGAGGGCACTGAAGCTTTCTTT. Translation gives CASSVAPEGTEAFF.

This clone showed up just once. V gene TRBV28 combines with J gene TRBJ1-4; D perhaps matches TRBD1 (6 bases). Trimming cost V 6 bases and J 12 bases, with 23 bases left between them. The CDR3 covers 15 residues. Germline lookup yields CDR1 MDHEN and CDR2 SYDVKM. CDR3 in amino acids: CASSFAQGLNRELFF. The CDR3 bases are TGTGCCAGCAGCTTTGCACAGGGCCTGAATCGGGAACTGTTTTTT.

V gene TRBV18 combines with J gene TRBJ1-1, with a tentative D call TRBD1 (6 bases). CDR3 size: 14 residues. Germline assignment: CDR1 KGHSH and CDR2 LQKENI. V lost 3 bases and J 2 bases, leaving 10 bases between the germline ends. The CDR3 is CASSPPGANTEAFF. The CDR3 DNA is TGTGCCAGCTCACCCCCAGGGGCCAACACTGAAGCTTTCTTT.

V usage is TRBV6-5 and J usage is TRBJ2-7, with 8 bases aligning to TRBD1. This CDR3 is 13 amino acids long. V trimming: 8 bases; J trimming: 6 bases; junction bases outside the gene matches: 9. Germline V lookup: CDR1 MNHEY, CDR2 SVGAGI. The chain's CDR3 is CASGPGQGGEQYF. CDR3 nucleotide sequence: TGTGCCAGCGGCCCCGGACAGGGCGGCGAGCAGTACTTC.

This sequence joins TRBV9 and TRBJ2-1; 8 nucleotides match TRBD2. The CDR3 runs to 14 residues. With V trimmed by 6 bases and J by 9 bases, 11 bases remained unmatched. CDR1 is SGDLS and CDR2 is YYNGEE in the germline V gene. The CDR3 DNA sequence: TGTGCCAGCAATCGCCCCGGGGGGGCCCCTGAGCAGTTCTTC. Translated, it gives CASNRPGGAPEQFF.

CDR3 amino acids: CASSGQGFRNTIYF. The CDR3 nucleotides read TGTGCCAGCAGCGGACAGGGGTTTCGGAACACCATATATTTT. The chain combines TRBV11-2 with TRBJ1-3; TRBD1 matches at 9 bases. CDR3 size: 14 residues. Germline lookup yields CDR1 SGHAT and CDR2 FQNNGV. Trimming at V came to 5 bases and at J to 7 bases, leaving 6 bases not matched to a gene.

The J gene is TRBJ1-3, the V gene TRBV29-1; weak D call: TRBD1 (5 bases). Germline V gene data show CDR1 as SQVTM and CDR2 as ANQGSEA. This CDR3 is 14 amino acids long. The ends were cut back, 7 bases at V and 1 base at J, with 14 bases in the middle. This CDR3 reads CSALDGTSGNTIYF. For the CDR3, the DNA is TGCAGCGCCCTCGACGGGACTTCTGGAAACACCATATATTTT.